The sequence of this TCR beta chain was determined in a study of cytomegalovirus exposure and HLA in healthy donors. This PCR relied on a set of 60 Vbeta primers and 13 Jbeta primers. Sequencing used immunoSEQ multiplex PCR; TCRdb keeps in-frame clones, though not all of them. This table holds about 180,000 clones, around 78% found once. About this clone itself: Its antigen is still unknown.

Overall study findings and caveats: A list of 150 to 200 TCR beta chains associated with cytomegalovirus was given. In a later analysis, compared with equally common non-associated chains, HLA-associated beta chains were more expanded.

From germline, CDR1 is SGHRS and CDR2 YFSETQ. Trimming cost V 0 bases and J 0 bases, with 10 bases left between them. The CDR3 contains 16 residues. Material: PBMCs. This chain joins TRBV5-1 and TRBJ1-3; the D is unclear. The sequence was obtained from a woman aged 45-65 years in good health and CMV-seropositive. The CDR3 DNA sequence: TGCGCCAGCAGCTTGGGGGGAGGCTTCTCTGGAAACACCATATATTTT. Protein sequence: CASSLGGGFSGNTIYF.